This TCR beta chain was identified in a study of lymphopenia after photon versus proton radiotherapy. Method: immunoSEQ multiplex PCR; TCRdb's copy keeps in-frame clones and lacks some. The table has 15,000 to 20,000 clones, 80% to 90% seen once. CDR3 size: 13 residues. Germline-derived CDR1 and CDR2 are WNHNN and SYGVQD (reference sequence). Trimming pared 6 bases from V and 4 bases from J, leaving 9 bases between. The rearrangement uses TRBV10-1 and TRBJ2-2; D is perhaps TRBD2 (5 bases). Sequencing was performed on peripheral blood, taken from a patient treated with proton-based radiotherapy. The clonotype originates from a man in his 70s with pancreatic cancer. The chain's CDR3 is CASSAEATGELFF. Written as DNA, the CDR3 is TGCGCCAGCAGCGCGGAGGCCACCGGGGAGCTGTTTTTT.